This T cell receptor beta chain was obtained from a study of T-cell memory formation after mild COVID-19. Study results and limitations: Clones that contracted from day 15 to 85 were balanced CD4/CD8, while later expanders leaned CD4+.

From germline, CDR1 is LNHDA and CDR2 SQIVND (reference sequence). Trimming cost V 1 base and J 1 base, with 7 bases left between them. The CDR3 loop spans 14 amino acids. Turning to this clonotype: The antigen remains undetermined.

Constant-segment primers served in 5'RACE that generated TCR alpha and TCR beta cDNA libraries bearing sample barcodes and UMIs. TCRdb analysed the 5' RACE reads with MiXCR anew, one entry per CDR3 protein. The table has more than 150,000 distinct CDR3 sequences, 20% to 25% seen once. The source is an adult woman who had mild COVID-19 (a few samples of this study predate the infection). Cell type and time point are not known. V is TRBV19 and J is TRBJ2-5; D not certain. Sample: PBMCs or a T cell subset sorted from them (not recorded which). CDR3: CASSIGVSQETQYF. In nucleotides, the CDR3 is TGTGCCAGTAGTATAGGTGTCAGCCAAGAGACCCAGTACTTC.